This TCR beta chain is from a study of blood T cell repertoires in COVID-19. Looked up from germline, CDR1 is MNHEY and CDR2 is SVGAGI. CDR3 size: 14 residues. The ends lost 7 bases at V and 5 bases at J; junction bases unmatched: 5. This clone has just a few counts. Libraries were prepared by immunoSEQ multiplex PCR; TCRdb keeps only in-frame clonotypes and omits some of them. The sample has roughly 210,000 clones, around 80% seen once. The sequence was collected from a woman over 75 with COVID-19, enrolled during active disease. The sample consisted of peripheral blood. The chain employs TRBV6-5 and TRBJ1-6; TRBD1 aligns across 7 bases. CDR3 residues: CASKPQGDNSPLHF. The CDR3 DNA reads as TGTGCCAGCAAACCTCAGGGGGATAATTCACCCCTCCACTTT.